This TCR beta chain was retrieved from a study of cytomegalovirus exposure and HLA in healthy donors (dated by TCRdb to about 2017). Context from the whole study: An earlier analysis of roughly 630 of the donors reported 250 to 300 Gb of sequence data and some 100 million unique TCR beta sequences from roughly 200 million T cells. High-throughput TCR immunosequencing, statistical association of individual TCRs with disease status, and machine learning were combined to predict cytomegalovirus infection status. On average, approximately 250,000 unique TCR beta nucleotide sequences were sequenced per donor among 398 genotyped donors of the cohort, with around 19% of those sequences being non-productive. The study aimed to test whether cataloging public T cell receptors could reveal signatures of past pathogen exposure. All discovery cohort repertoires had been generated using a single sequencing platform. Of the roughly 400 genotyped donors, 65% to 90% were placed in the genetic ancestry cluster associated with self-reported Caucasian donors. Donor age, sex, ethnicity and CMV serostatus were collected together with the repertoire data. In a later genetic analysis, genome-wide SNP genotypes for about three fifths of the roughly 670 donors were used, and that subset was treated as a discovery cohort. A later analysis re-analyzed previously published TCR beta repertoires from 550 to 700 donors and added high-resolution HLA genotyping to study TCR occurrence patterns. HLA typing included class I and class II loci at four-digit resolution. Roughly 300 gigabases of sequencing data and around 85 million unique TCR sequences made up an early release that covered about 640 HLA-typed donors. Roughly five DR-DQ haplotypes were handled as single units for association and clustering, since linkage in the cohort was strong. The T cell repertoires of under 750 subjects were profiled by immunosequencing and related to cytomegalovirus serostatus. Rather than drawing on any new phenotypic data, the later analysis identified candidate immune exposures from TCR beta sequences and the way those sequences occurred across donors. An earlier analysis of 500 to 650 of the donors applied high-throughput TCR beta sequencing to assess whether each TCR beta V gene segment acted as functional or pseudogenic. The number of donors typed differed by locus, with roughly 620-630 for A, B, C, DRB1 and DQB1, 522 for DQA1, 606 for DPA1, and some 440 for DPB1. In addition to the first cohort of roughly 700 subjects, a separate validation cohort of 120 different subjects was used.

The CDR3 spans 14 residues, from the cysteine through the phenylalanine. The entry retains the CDR3 DNA only, 42 bases that are in frame from base 1. The germline V gene gives CDR1 as SGDLS and CDR2 as YYNGEE. V drops 2 bases and J drops 6 bases, leaving 9 bases in between. The protocol used for the library was the immunoSEQ multiplex PCR assay. The multiplex PCR relied on a mix of 60 forward primers for TCR Vbeta segments and 13 reverse primers for TCR Jbeta segments. The CDR3 region of rearranged TCR beta genes was amplified from genomic DNA by a multiplex PCR assay. The Illumina HiSeq System was used to sequence the amplified TCR beta libraries as 87-base-pair reads. As for the authors' bioinformatics: A later analysis tallied 80 million to 95 million unique TCR beta chains across the approximately 670 repertoires, and around 9.9 million of those chains were shared by two or more donors. Raw reads were error-corrected and collapsed into unique sequences by a nearest-neighbor algorithm in which closely related sequences were merged to remove PCR and sequencing errors. CDR3 sequences were aligned to IMGT reference sequences to assign V, D and J gene segments. For a sequence to be retained, at least a six-nucleotide match to both a V gene segment and a J gene segment was required. Rearrangements were classified as productive when the CDR3 lacked stop codons and remained in frame with V and J, and all other rearrangements were classified as non-productive. CDR3 was defined according to IMGT convention as the region running from the second conserved V-encoded cysteine to the conserved J-encoded phenylalanine. The earlier analysis of approximately 500 of the donors excluded sequences that lacked an unambiguous match to a single V gene segment. In an earlier analysis of some 590 of the donors, V segments were called functional above 56.7% productive rearrangements and were called segregating when the between-donor standard deviation exceeded 5%. To diagnose cytomegalovirus status from the catalog of TCR beta chain sequences, a statistical classification framework was built. In a later analysis, V and J genes were assigned by comparing TCR nucleotide sequences against IMGT/GENE-DB human TR gene sequences. The TCRdist pipeline was used in a later analysis to assign CDR3 sequences and most-parsimonious VDJ recombination scenarios. In a later analysis, every TCR beta chain was defined by the combination of its CDR3 amino acid sequence and its V-gene family, and reads without a unique V-gene family were dropped. In a later analysis, around 600 highly shared, low-generation-probability nucleotide sequences were removed to address suspected cross-contamination and a sequencing artifact. In a later analysis, a clonal expansion index was calculated for each public chain from normalized within-repertoire ranks of inferred template counts. A later analysis computed generation probabilities with a VDJ recombination model fitted to out-of-frame rearrangements, and checked the results against IGoR. In a later analysis, hypergeometric tests were used to score TCR-TCR, TCR-HLA and TCR-CMV co-occurrence, with a repertoire-size bias correction applied to TCR pairs. A later analysis estimated false discovery rates by permuting HLA or CMV assignments 20 times. In a later analysis, co-occurring TCRs were grouped using DBSCAN, with TCRdist sequence similarity added in when clustering inside HLA-allele-positive subsets. For co-occurrence clustering, repertoires with fewer than 30,000 or more than 120,000 public chains were excluded, along with roughly 5 repertoires with anomalous nucleotide sharing. In TCRdb, the immuneACCESS table is reduced to in-frame sequences with V and J assigned. These tables do not hold every clone; where another copy was compared, an unresolved V gene accounts for under half, and the others remain unexplained. V and J calls and clone size follow that table, whereas D and trimming were derived from the DNA. This sample comprises over 150,000 clones, approximately 62% of them detected only once. The top ten clonotypes cover less than 1.5% of the sample.

What the work shows at the level of the full study, not this receptor alone: In a later analysis, the rate of TCR association differed among HLA loci, with DRB1 alleles having the most associated TCRs and HLA-C alleles having the fewest. According to a later analysis, parvovirus B19, influenza, CMV and Epstein-Barr virus appeared linked to several top co-occurrence clusters. When HLA alleles, especially DR and DQ, strongly co-occurred, attributing TCR associations to individual alleles was difficult. In a later analysis, most CMV-associated TCR beta chains were found to appear HLA-restricted, with HLA associations seemingly driven largely by CMV exposure. A total of fewer than 200 TCR beta chains were listed by the study as associated with cytomegalovirus. V-gene and J-gene trimming of TCR beta chains was associated with a missense DCLRE1C variant in a later genetic analysis, and the association was replicated in an independent cohort. A later genetic analysis reported fewer N-insertions in productive TCRs among donors in an Asian-associated ancestry cluster than the roughly 690-donor mean. The authors suggested that the approach could potentially be extended to other disease states and immunological phenotypes. Compared with equally common non-associated chains, HLA-associated TCR beta chains in a later analysis were more clonally expanded and had lower generation probabilities. Cytomegalovirus status was reported to be diagnosed by the classifier with high specificity and sensitivity in both the original and validation cohorts. Because counts were too low, some 16 rarely observed V segments, including chromosome 9 orphons, were excluded from the earlier analysis of roughly 580 of the donors. In this cohort, only TCR beta chains were sequenced, and detectable features were limited by the absence of alpha or paired-chain data. Most TCR sequences were seen in very few donors, while some public TCRs were found in many individuals. Correlated functional status among segregating V segments might be attributable to linkage disequilibrium, but an unknown experimental factor could not be ruled out. A cluster of highly shared sequence variants was judged likely to represent a technical artifact of the sequencing pipeline. Because the 87-base-pair reads could not distinguish some IMGT-functional V segments, including TRBV6-2 and TRBV6-3, those segments were excluded. In vitro tests confirmed that three of the cytomegalovirus-associated TCR beta chains recognize cytomegalovirus antigens. In an earlier analysis of around 600 of the donors, most TCR beta V segments appeared in productive rearrangements about 87% or about 30% of the time, broadly matching IMGT annotations. A further reported finding was that TCR beta sequences accurately predicted the HLA-A and HLA-B alleles for most subjects in the first cohort. Immune exposure information for the cohort was limited to CMV serostatus. Because some donors lacked HLA typing at each locus, the association tests relied only on the typed subset. A later analysis associated 16,951 TCR beta sequences with specific HLA alleles at a false discovery rate of 0.05. Roughly uniform sequencing depth across donors was assumed in presence/absence analyses, although this assumption may not hold.

The cohort consisted of some 670 healthy bone marrow donors. Cohort members were all nominally healthy when sampled, although unrecorded immune exposures were likely present. The donor was CMV seronegative and was included in the group of 352 seronegative cohort members. Every donor gave a peripheral blood sample, and the peripheral blood mononuclear cells from that sample were used for TCR beta sequencing. The Qiagen DNeasy Blood Extraction Kit was used to extract genomic DNA from the blood cell samples. Regarding this clone: Its antigen remains unidentified. Nothing much larger sits one base from this clone, and base qualities are not available.

The chain was built from TRBV9 and TRBJ1-6, with TRBD1 tentatively as D gene (5 bases match). Sequencing used PBMCs. This TCR was recovered from a man aged 45-65 years in good health and CMV-seronegative. This receptor has the CDR3 CASSVRVSNSPLHF. The sequenced DNA is TGTGCCAGCAGCGTCAGGGTGTCTAATTCACCCCTCCACTTT.